This TCR beta chain stems from a study of graft-versus-host responses after intestinal transplantation. This table comes from immunoSEQ multiplex PCR, and its TCRdb copy is limited to in-frame clones, with some not included. This table holds 35,000 to 45,000 clones, roughly 90% found once. Germline assignment: CDR1 MGHRA and CDR2 YSYEKL. The ends were cut back, 0 bases at V and 2 bases at J, with 7 bases in the middle. This CDR3 has 14 residues. This receptor was taken from a human patient who received an intestinal transplant, so some T cells may come from the graft donor. V and J are TRBV4-1 and TRBJ1-2, with D possibly being TRBD1 (6 bases). This sample comprised PBMCs, obtained 524 days after transplant. The CDR3: CASSQEGGNYGYTF. In nucleotides, the CDR3 is TGCGCCAGCAGCCAAGAAGGGGGAAACTATGGCTACACCTTC.